The entry below gives a single T cell receptor beta chain sequence along with its context. Its antigen is still unknown. This entry is derived from a study of vaccination and CD4 T cells after COVID-19. Sequencing of DNA taken from cultured CD4+ T cells relied on the Oncomine TCR Beta short-read assay. MiXCR, applied by TCRdb to the PCR reads, yields one record per CDR3 protein. The table has fewer than 25,000 distinct CDR3 sequences, 38% seen once; the top ten hold around 14%. Germline loops: CDR1 MNHEY, CDR2 SVGEGT. V was pared by 2 bases and J by 2 bases, with 6 bases of the junction left unmatched. The CDR3 sequence is 17 residues long. Treatment given: approximately 9-day PBMC culture with coronavirus spike peptide pools or control peptides (ViraFEST assay).

The TCR was taken from a human donor with COVID-19. The sample was cultured CD4+ T cells from blood. The chain has TRBV6-2 or TRBV6-3 and TRBJ2-4; 10 bases fit TRBD1. The chain's CDR3 is CASSYTGTGVTKNIQYF. The DNA for the CDR3 is TGTGCCAGCAGTTACACCGGGACAGGGGTAACCAAAAACATTCAGTACTTC.